The rows below give T cell receptor beta chains drawn from one sample of a study of blood T cell repertoires in COVID-19. Assay: immunoSEQ multiplex PCR; the TCRdb copy retains only in-frame clones and omits some. The data contain around 190,000 clones, 84% of them singletons. Sequencing was done on a sample of peripheral blood. The receptors derive from a human donor in a cohort sampled during active COVID-19. The CDR3 runs from the conserved cysteine through the conserved F or W. A D gene is named only where the DNA matches it firmly. Clone sizes are given selectively: once, few, many, or a class where the clone is expanded.

clone_size	d_call	v_call	j_call	cdr3_nt	cdr3_aa
NA	TRBD2	TRBV3-1/TRBV3-2	TRBJ2-7	TGTGCCAGCAGCCAAGGAGCGGGAAGCGTTTACGAGCAGTACTTC	CASSQGAGSVYEQYF
NA	TRBD2	TRBV27	TRBJ2-7	TGTGCCAGCAGTCGGACTAGCGGGAGGGCCTACGAGCAGTACTTC	CASSRTSGRAYEQYF
NA	TRBD1	TRBV27	TRBJ2-7	TGTGCCAGCAGTTCAGACAGGGGGTTCTACGAGCAGTACTTC	CASSSDRGFYEQYF
NA	NA	TRBV13	TRBJ1-2	TGTGCCAGCAGTTACTCTCTCCGGGATACCCATGGCTACACCTTC	CASSYSLRDTHGYTF
NA	TRBD1	TRBV28	TRBJ1-5	TGTGCCAGCAGCTTGGACAGGGTCAGGCAGCCCCAGCATTTT	CASSLDRVRQPQHF
many	NA	TRBV15	TRBJ2-3	TGTGCCACCAGTCGGGAGTTCGAAGATACGCAGTATTTT	CATSREFEDTQYF
NA	TRBD2	TRBV6-6	TRBJ2-7	TGTGCCAGCAGTTACTACCTAGCGGGAGTCTCCGAGCAGTACTTC	CASSYYLAGVSEQYF
many	TRBD1	TRBV25-1	TRBJ2-1	TGTGCCAGCAGTGCCTTGACAGGGGGTGCCTACAATGAGCAGTTCTTC	CASSALTGGAYNEQFF
NA	TRBD1	TRBV4-2	TRBJ1-4	TGTGCCAGTAGACCACAGGGGAAAGGTGAAAAACTGTTTTTT	CASRPQGKGEKLFF
NA	TRBD1	TRBV28	TRBJ1-1	TGTGCCAGCAGTTTCGGATCCGGGACAGGGGACACTGAAGCTTTCTTT	CASSFGSGTGDTEAFF
NA	TRBD2	TRBV4-2	TRBJ2-1	TGTGCCAGCAGCCAAGTTATGTCCGGGGGGAGCTCCTACAATGAGCAGTTCTTC	CASSQVMSGGSSYNEQFF
NA	TRBD2	TRBV5-1	TRBJ2-5	TGCGCCAGCAGCTCGGGACTAGCGGGAGAAATAGAAGAGACCCAGTACTTC	CASSSGLAGEIEETQYF
few	TRBD2	TRBV15	TRBJ2-1	TGTGCCACAAAGACTAGCGGGAGGGCCAATGAGCAGTTCTTC	CATKTSGRANEQFF
NA	NA	TRBV11-1	TRBJ2-7	TGTGCCAGCAGCCATTATTTAGCGGACTCCTACGAGCAGTACTTC	CASSHYLADSYEQYF
NA	NA	TRBV19	TRBJ1-5	TGTGCCAGTAGTATAAAGGGAGTTAGCAATCAGCCCCAGCATTTT	CASSIKGVSNQPQHF
NA	NA	TRBV6-2/TRBV6-3	TRBJ1-1	TGTGCCAGCAGTTACTCGAAAGGACACCCGAGCACTGAAGCTTTCTTT	CASSYSKGHPSTEAFF
NA	TRBD2	TRBV18	TRBJ2-5	TGTGCCAGCTCACTCGGAGCGGGAGGGCTACAAGAGACCCAGTACTTC	CASSLGAGGLQETQYF
NA	NA	TRBV29-1	TRBJ1-2	TGCAGCGTTGTCACAGGGTTCCGATGCTACACCTTC	CSVVTGFRCYTF
NA	TRBD2	TRBV27	TRBJ2-3	TGTGCCACCGGAACCCCGACTAGCGGGAGCCCAGATACGCAGTATTTT	CATGTPTSGSPDTQYF
NA	TRBD2	TRBV28	TRBJ2-7	TGTGCCAGCAGTGCCGCCAGCGGGGGAACCTACGAGCAGTACTTC	CASSAASGGTYEQYF
NA	NA	TRBV2	TRBJ2-2	TGTGCCAGTACTAAAGACAGAAATCAGAACACCGGGGAGCTGTTTTTT	CASTKDRNQNTGELFF
NA	TRBD1	TRBV6-5	TRBJ1-3	TGTGCCAGCAGGCGACAGGGGTACTCTGGAAACACCATATATTTT	CASRRQGYSGNTIYF
NA	NA	TRBV5-4	TRBJ2-7	TGTGCCAGCAGCCTCAGGAGGGGGGGCGAGCAGTACTTC	CASSLRRGGEQYF
NA	TRBD2	TRBV10-3	TRBJ2-7	TGTGCCATCAGTGAGTCGACTAGCGGGAGGAACGAGCAGTACTTC	CAISESTSGRNEQYF
NA	NA	TRBV29-1	TRBJ2-3	TGCAGCGCTACCCCGGCTGGGAGGGGGGATACGCAGTATTTT	CSATPAGRGDTQYF
NA	NA	TRBV7-9	TRBJ2-3	TGTGCCAGCAGCTTTGGAGCCCTCACAGATACGCAGTATTTT	CASSFGALTDTQYF
NA	TRBD1	TRBV4-1	TRBJ2-7	TGCGCCAGCAGCCTAGACAGGGGCTACGAGCAGTACTTC	CASSLDRGYEQYF
many	NA	TRBV7-9	TRBJ1-1	TGTGCCAGCAGCTTACTGGTGTCGGGGACTGAAGCTTTCTTT	CASSLLVSGTEAFF
NA	TRBD2	TRBV4-2	TRBJ2-5	TGTGCCAGCAGCCAAGGGACTAGCGGGCGGGACTCGCAAGAGACCCAGTACTTC	CASSQGTSGRDSQETQYF
once	TRBD2	TRBV5-1	TRBJ2-7	TGCGCCAGCAGCTTGACTAGCGGGCCTTACGAGCAGTACTTC	CASSLTSGPYEQYF
NA	NA	TRBV15	TRBJ2-4	TGTGCCACCAGCAGAGGTGGGCAGGGTCCGATTCAGTACTTC	CATSRGGQGPIQYF
NA	NA	TRBV27	TRBJ2-7	TGTGCCAGCAGTTTCAACAGGGTGTCGAACTCCTACGAGCAGTACTTC	CASSFNRVSNSYEQYF
NA	NA	TRBV9	TRBJ1-2	TGTGCCAGCAGCGTAGGGCGGGGGCATGGCTATGGCTACACCTTC	CASSVGRGHGYGYTF
NA	TRBD2	TRBV7-9	TRBJ2-1	TGTGCCAGCAGCCTAGCGGGAGGGCCAAATGAGCAGTTCTTC	CASSLAGGPNEQFF
NA	NA	TRBV27	TRBJ2-7	TGTGCCAGCAGGAGATCAGGGTACTCCTACGAGCAGTACTTC	CASRRSGYSYEQYF
few	NA	TRBV4-1	TRBJ2-7	TGCGCCAGCAGCCAAGATCCCCGCGGGTTTGAAGAGCAGTACTTC	CASSQDPRGFEEQYF
NA	TRBD1	TRBV18	TRBJ1-2	TGTGCCAGCTCACCCTCCGGGACAGGTACCTATGGCTACACCTTC	CASSPSGTGTYGYTF
NA	NA	TRBV28	TRBJ2-7	TGTGCCAGCAGTTACCCGGGACAAACCTACGAGCAGTACTTC	CASSYPGQTYEQYF
NA	NA	TRBV7-2	TRBJ2-3	TGTGCCAGCAGCCCCCGCACTAGCCGCACAGATACGCAGTATTTT	CASSPRTSRTDTQYF
once	TRBD1	TRBV6-5	TRBJ2-7	TGTGCCAGCAGTTACTCGGGACAGGGAGAGGGCGAGCAGTACTTC	CASSYSGQGEGEQYF
many	NA	TRBV5-1	TRBJ2-3	TGCGCCAGCAGCTTGGACTATTTCACGCAGTATTTT	CASSLDYFTQYF
NA	NA	TRBV28	TRBJ2-5	TGTGCCAGCAGTTTCGGCGGGGTCCAAGAGACCCAGTACTTC	CASSFGGVQETQYF
NA	NA	TRBV4-1	TRBJ2-7	TGCGCCAGCAGCCAAGCCTGGGGAGATCACCCCTCCCACGAGCAGTACTTC	CASSQAWGDHPSHEQYF
NA	NA	TRBV11-2	TRBJ1-4	TGTGCCAGCAGCCAAAGTCCCGGCGGGGCAACTAATGAAAAACTGTTTTTT	CASSQSPGGATNEKLFF
NA	TRBD1	TRBV19	TRBJ1-1	TGTGCCAGTAGTACCGGCTGGGACAGGAGAAGTGAAACTTTCTTT	CASSTGWDRRSETFF